The TCR beta chain under discussion was sequenced for a study of cytomegalovirus exposure and HLA in healthy donors. Trimming shortened V by 2 bases and J by 7 bases, and 15 bases separated the two germline ends. Germline V CDR1 and CDR2: MNHNS, SASEGT. The CDR3 has 16 residues. Notes on this clone: Its antigen is unknown. This likely comes from a read error, as the CDR3 has no conserved phenylalanine or tryptophan at its end.

Study outcomes and limitations: Researchers reported that a few CMV-associated chains were confirmed in vitro as CMV antigen-specific. HLA alleles were associated with 18,000 or so TCR beta sequences in a later analysis at 0.05 false discovery rate.

Primers: 60 Vbeta forward and 13 Jbeta reverse. Sequencing was performed with immunoSEQ multiplex PCR; in TCRdb, only in-frame clones are kept and a portion is missing. Of some 180,000 clones listed, roughly 87% were seen once; the top ten hold roughly 0.98%. The sample consisted of PBMCs. V is TRBV6-1 and J is TRBJ1-6, with D possibly being TRBD1 (5 bases). This TCR was sampled from a boy under 10 years old in good health and CMV-seronegative. The CDR3, as DNA: TGTGCCAGCAGTGAATTACCGGGACTCAGAAATTCACCCCTCCACCTT. Encoded protein: CASSELPGLRNSPLHL.